Listed here are 19 T cell receptor beta chains from one sample, sequenced in a study of T cell responses to AZD1222 COVID-19 vaccine. The data were produced by immunoSEQ multiplex PCR, yet TCRdb's version contains in-frame clones alone and is incomplete. The table shows 80,000 to 100,000 clones, with 80% to 90% occurring only once. This sample comprised peripheral blood, obtained 28 days after the second AZD1222 dose. These receptors all come from an adult who received the AZD1222 COVID-19 vaccine.

This sequence joins TRBV2 and TRBJ2-7, with D perhaps TRBD2 (5 bases). From germline, CDR1 is SNHLY and CDR2 FYNNEI. Trimming removed 4 bases from V and 6 bases from J, with 10 bases in between. This CDR3 is built from 12 residues. For the CDR3, the DNA is TGTGCCAGCAGTGGGACTTCCGTCGAGCAGTACTTC. Amino acids: CASSGTSVEQYF.

This chain joins TRBV28 and TRBJ2-7; 9 bases are shared with TRBD1. CDR3 length equals 14 residues. Germline V CDR1 and CDR2: MDHEN, SYDVKM. Unmatched junction bases numbered 3, after V lost 5 bases and J lost 1 base. The CDR3 is CASSPGQGSYEQYF. CDR3 DNA sequence: TGTGCCAGCAGTCCGGGACAGGGATCCTACGAGCAGTACTTC.

This clone is medium-sized. The chain combines TRBV7-8 with TRBJ2-2; TRBD2 agrees at 8 bases. This CDR3 has 18 amino acids. Germline CDR1 reads SGHVS; CDR2 reads FQNEAQ. After removal of 0 bases from V and 6 bases from J, the junction contained 12 bases not matched to a gene. The CDR3 nucleotides are TGTGCCAGCAGCTTAGCGGGAGGTAGCGGGGTCTCTTCCGGGGAGCTGTTTTTT. As protein: CASSLAGGSGVSSGELFF.

The chain is built from TRBV6-5 and TRBJ2-1; tentatively, D is TRBD1 (5 bases). Trimming stripped 7 bases from V and 8 bases from J, with 9 bases between. CDR1 and CDR2 (germline): MNHEY, SVGAGI. The CDR3 contains 11 residues. The CDR3 nucleotides are TGTGCCAGCACCGACAGCTATGAGCAGTTCTTC. Translating gives CASTDSYEQFF.

The chain is built from TRBV5-6 and TRBJ2-1; no definite D call. The CDR3 sequence is 11 residues long. Between the trimmed V and J ends, which lost 5 bases and 3 bases, there was a span of 3 bases. Germline assignment: CDR1 SGHDT and CDR2 YYEEEE. This CDR3 reads CASSYYNEQFF. As DNA, the CDR3 is TGTGCCAGCAGTTACTACAATGAGCAGTTCTTC.

The chain employs TRBV18 and TRBJ1-3; 8 nucleotides line up with TRBD1. CDR3 length: 14 residues. Germline lookup yields CDR1 KGHSH and CDR2 LQKENI. V lost 4 bases to trimming and J lost 4 bases; unmatched junction nucleotides: 3. The CDR3 coding sequence is TGTGCCAGCTCACAGGACAGGGACGGAAACACCATATATTTT. Residues: CASSQDRDGNTIYF.

The V gene is TRBV28, the J gene TRBJ2-1; D not certain. The V gene's germline CDR1 is MDHEN and CDR2 SYDVKM. The length of the CDR3 is 12 residues. V was shortened by 2 bases and J by 9 bases, with 8 bases between the two germline ends. The DNA of the CDR3 is TGTGCCAGCAGTTTAACGGACCGTGAGCAGTTCTTC. It specifies CASSLTDREQFF. The whole variable domain, filled in from reference TRBV28 and TRBJ2-1, reads DVKVTQSSRYLVKRTGEKVFLECVQDMDHENMFWYRQDPGLGLRLIYFSYDVKMKEKGDIPEGYSVSREKKERFSLILESASTNQTSMYLCASSLTDREQFFGPGTRLTVL.

This chain connects TRBV7-3 to TRBJ1-1; D perhaps matches TRBD1 (5 bases). V lost 2 bases and J 8 bases, leaving 15 bases between the germline ends. The CDR3 covers 14 residues. The V gene's germline CDR1 is SGHTA and CDR2 FQGTGA. CDR3 residues: CASSLDPRGTEAFF. CDR3 DNA sequence: TGTGCCAGCAGCTTAGATCCCCGGGGGACCGAAGCTTTCTTT.

Only one count was recorded for this clone. The chain recombines TRBV27 with TRBJ2-7, with unresolved D. Trimming removed 3 bases at V and 5 bases at J, with 20 bases between. The CDR3 is 16 residues long. Per germline, CDR1 MNHEY and CDR2 SMNVEV (reference sequence). CDR3 amino acids: CASSFIRHPRGHEQYF. CDR3 sequence (DNA): TGTGCCAGCAGTTTTATTCGACATCCCAGAGGACACGAGCAGTACTTC.

The genes are TRBV2 and TRBJ1-3; D possibly corresponds to TRBD1 (6 bases). Trimming took 6 bases from V and 2 from J, leaving 14 bases between them. Looked up from germline, CDR1 is SNHLY and CDR2 is FYNNEI. CDR3 length: 15 residues. CDR3 sequence reads: CASRSGTQPGNTIYF. The CDR3 DNA follows: TGTGCCAGCAGATCCGGGACACAACCTGGAAACACCATATATTTT. Looking up the rest from reference TRBV2 and TRBJ1-3 gives the full variable domain: EPEVTQTPSHQVTQMGQEVILRCVPISNHLYFYWYRQILGQKVEFLVSFYNNEISEKSEIFDDQFSVERPDGSNFTLKIRSTKLEDSAMYFCASRSGTQPGNTIYFGEGSWLTVV.

This chain uses TRBV28 with TRBJ1-5; D gene uncertain. V gave up 1 base and J gave up 11 bases, with 18 bases separating them. Germline lookup yields CDR1 MDHEN and CDR2 SYDVKM. CDR3 length: 15 residues. Here the CDR3 DNA reads TGTGCCAGCAGTTTATTACCCCGGAGTTCTGAGGCCCAGCATTTT. Protein: CASSLLPRSSEAQHF.

This rearrangement joins TRBV7-8 to TRBJ2-1; D is perhaps TRBD2 (7 bases). The CDR3 loop spans 15 amino acids. V was pared by 5 bases and J by 0 bases, with 11 bases between. Germline lookup yields CDR1 SGHVS and CDR2 FQNEAQ. The DNA for the CDR3 is TGTGCCAGCAGCAGGAGGGGGGGCTCCTACAATGAGCAGTTCTTC. This sequence encodes CASSRRGGSYNEQFF.

The gene calls are TRBV5-1 and TRBJ2-2, with 13 bases lining up with TRBD2. CDR3 size: 16 residues. V lost 3 bases to trimming and J lost 6 bases; unmatched junction nucleotides: 5. Germline V gene data show CDR1 as SGHRS and CDR2 as YFSETQ. The CDR3 here is CASSWTSGSGAGELFF. CDR3 sequence (DNA): TGCGCCAGCAGCTGGACTAGCGGGAGCGGGGCCGGGGAGCTGTTTTTT.

The chain combines TRBV7-8 with TRBJ1-1, with TRBD1 matching over 11 bases. CDR1 SGHVS and CDR2 FQNEAQ come from the germline V gene. The CDR3 runs to 16 residues. The junction had 7 bases not matched to a gene; V was cut back by 7 bases and J by 0 bases. The CDR3 DNA reads as TGTGCCAGCACCAGGGACAGGGGGGGCATGAACACTGAAGCTTTCTTT. Residues: CASTRDRGGMNTEAFF.

V gene TRBV5-1 combines with J gene TRBJ2-7; 7 bases are shared with TRBD1. CDR1 and CDR2 from the germline V gene are SGHRS and YFSETQ. The junction had 4 bases not matched to a gene; V was cut back by 5 bases and J by 2 bases. There are 13 residues in the CDR3. CDR3 nucleotides: TGCGCCAGCAGGGGGACAGAAACCTACGAGCAGTACTTC. Its translation: CASRGTETYEQYF.

The count of this clone is one. This rearrangement joins TRBV19 to TRBJ1-1; D gene ambiguous. This CDR3 contains 16 residues. The germline V gene encodes CDR1 LNHDA and CDR2 SQIVND (reference sequence). The V and J ends lost 4 bases and 2 bases respectively, with 17 bases between them. CDR3: CASSTSGGRGNTEAFF. The CDR3 DNA reads as TGTGCCAGTAGTACCTCAGGTGGTAGAGGAAACACTGAAGCTTTCTTT.

The rearrangement joins TRBV5-6 to TRBJ2-1; tentatively, D is TRBD1 or TRBD2 (7 bases each). The germline V gene has CDR1 SGHDT and CDR2 YYEEEE. CDR3 size: 14 residues. Trimming pared 4 bases from V and 4 bases from J, leaving 12 bases between. The CDR3 region is CASSRRGGYNEQFF. CDR3 nucleotides: TGTGCCAGCAGCCGCAGGGGGGGATACAATGAGCAGTTCTTC.

The chain uses TRBV28 and TRBJ1-6; 8 nucleotides agree with TRBD1. Germline V gene data show CDR1 as MDHEN and CDR2 as SYDVKM. There are 15 residues in the CDR3. The J segment lost 9 bases and the V segment lost 3 bases, leaving 7 bases of the junction unmatched. In DNA form, the CDR3 reads TGTGCCAGCAGTTTTCGGACAGGGCTTAGTTCACCCCTCCACTTT. Its translation: CASSFRTGLSSPLHF.

In the case of this clone: At one boundary the junction diverges from the germline segment, which might be a read error. The chain has TRBV13 and TRBJ1-1, with TRBD1 matching 8 bases. The CDR3 sequence is 14 residues long. Looked up from germline, CDR1 is PRHDT and CDR2 is FYEKMQ (reference sequence). The CDR3 DNA follows: TGTGCCAGCAGCAAACACAGGGGGAACACTGAAACTTTCTTT. Its protein product is CASSKHRGNTETFF.